The 15 T cell receptor beta chains presented below share a single source sample, sequenced in a study of cytomegalovirus exposure and HLA in healthy donors (dated by TCRdb to 2017 to 2019). Library preparation used the immunoSEQ multiplex PCR assay. The multiplex PCR relied on a mix of 60 forward primers for TCR Vbeta segments and 13 reverse primers for TCR Jbeta segments. In its TCRdb copy, this immuneACCESS table keeps in-frame sequences only and misses some clones. Where compared with another copy, unresolved V genes explain less than half of these, and the others have no known cause. Within this sample are 130,000 to 150,000 clones, with 73% of them counted one time only. About 15% of the sample comes from the top ten. Input material: PBMCs. The receptors derive from a human donor in good health.

This clone was seen more than once but under ten times. The CDR3 protein is CATSRDRTGELFF. In nucleotides, the CDR3 is TGTGCCACCAGCAGAGACCGGACCGGGGAGCTGTTTTTT. The chain carries TRBV15 and TRBJ2-2; D is undetermined. Germline values: CDR1 LNHNV, CDR2 YYDKDF (reference sequence). V lost 0 bases and J lost 5, with 4 bases in between. The CDR3 is 13 residues long.

J is TRBJ2-3 and V is TRBV10-3; 8 nucleotides agree with TRBD2. The V and J ends lost 10 bases and 3 bases, in that order; junction bases with no gene match: 15. This CDR3 has 16 residues. The germline V gene encodes CDR1 ENHRY and CDR2 SYGVKD. CDR3: CATTSPQRGRTDTQYF. The CDR3 bases are TGTGCCACCACAAGCCCTCAGCGGGGGAGGACAGATACGCAGTATTTT.

The chain joins TRBV28 to TRBJ2-7, with TRBD2 identical over 7 bases. The trim removed 5 bases at V and 5 bases at J, leaving 9 bases unmatched. CDR1 and CDR2 from the germline V gene are MDHEN and SYDVKM. The CDR3 is 14 amino acids. The DNA of the CDR3 is TGTGCCAGCAGTCCCGACCGCCTAGCGGACGAGCAGTACTTC. This gives the protein CASSPDRLADEQYF. The full variable domain, completed using reference TRBV28 and TRBJ2-7, is DVKVTQSSRYLVKRTGEKVFLECVQDMDHENMFWYRQDPGLGLRLIYFSYDVKMKEKGDIPEGYSVSREKKERFSLILESASTNQTSMYLCASSPDRLADEQYFGPGTRLTVT.

The chain combines TRBV7-9 with TRBJ1-4; perhaps TRBD1 as D (6 bases). Germline CDR1 and CDR2: SEHNR and FQNEAQ (reference sequence). The CDR3 consists of 15 residues. Trimming left V 5 bases short and J 7 bases short, with 17 bases between. CDR3 coding DNA: TGTGCCAGCAGCCCCAACAGGGTTCTTTCTGAAAAACTGTTTTTT. Residues: CASSPNRVLSEKLFF. Full variable domain (rest looked up from reference TRBV7-9 and TRBJ1-4): DTGVSQNPRHKITKRGQNVTFRCDPISEHNRLYWYRQTLGQGPEFLTYFQNEAQLEKSRLLSDRFSAERPKGSFSTLEIQRTEQGDSAMYLCASSPNRVLSEKLFFGSGTQLSVL.

This clone turned up a few times. The CDR3 loop reads CASSFLDSIYEQYF. CDR3 nucleotides: TGTGCCAGCAGCTTCCTGGACAGTATCTACGAGCAGTACTTC. V and J are TRBV5-6 and TRBJ2-7; possibly TRBD1 for D (6 bases). V lost 2 bases and J 3 bases, leaving 12 bases between the germline ends. The CDR3 spans 14 residues. The V gene's germline CDR1 is SGHDT and CDR2 YYEEEE.

The chain couples TRBV2 to TRBJ2-3; 8 bases match TRBD2. The CDR3 sequence is 13 residues long. CDR1 SNHLY and CDR2 FYNNEI come from the germline V gene. V trimming: 7 bases; J trimming: 6 bases; junction bases outside the gene matches: 6. CDR3 sequence reads: CASTGGSWDTQYF. The CDR3 bases are TGTGCCAGCACGGGGGGGTCATGGGATACGCAGTATTTT.

The chain recombines TRBV4-1 with TRBJ2-1, with TRBD2 as a possible D gene (6 bases). The CDR3 is made up of 14 amino acids. V was clipped by 0 bases and J by 8 bases, with 11 bases between them. Germline lookup yields CDR1 MGHRA and CDR2 YSYEKL. CDR3 amino acids: CASSQEILAHEQFF. DNA for the CDR3: TGCGCCAGCAGCCAAGAAATACTAGCCCATGAGCAGTTCTTC.

The gene calls are TRBV5-8 and TRBJ2-7; no clear D gene. Germline CDR1 and CDR2: SGHTS and YDEGEE. V lost 1 base to trimming and J lost 1 base, with 6 bases between them. CDR3 size: 13 residues. The CDR3 protein is CASSLRESYEQYF. The DNA for the CDR3 is TGTGCCAGCAGCTTGCGCGAATCCTACGAGCAGTACTTC.

This sequence joins TRBV5-1 and TRBJ2-7, with D maybe TRBD1 (6 bases). Trimming removed 4 bases from V and 1 base from J, with 18 bases in between. The CDR3 loop spans 16 amino acids. The germline V gene has CDR1 SGHRS and CDR2 YFSETQ. CDR3 in DNA: TGCGCCAGCAGCCTTGGACAGCCACGCGAATCCTACGAGCAGTACTTC. It is translated as CASSLGQPRESYEQYF. Supplemented by reference TRBV5-1 and TRBJ2-7, the full variable domain reads KAGVTQTPRYLIKTRGQQVTLSCSPISGHRSVSWYQQTPGQGLQFLFEYFSETQRNKGNFPGRFSGRQFSNSRSEMNVSTLELGDSALYLCASSLGQPRESYEQYFGPGTRLTVT.

This sequence joins TRBV6-1 and TRBJ1-1, with D maybe TRBD1 (6 bases). V lost 9 bases and J 6 bases, leaving 14 bases between the germline ends. The CDR3 loop spans 12 amino acids. The V gene's germline CDR1 is MNHNS and CDR2 SASEGT. The CDR3 DNA reads as TGTGCCAGTATTAACAGGGAAGCTGAAGCTTTCTTT. Translating it yields CASINREAEAFF.

In DNA, the CDR3 is TGTGCCAGCAGCTATGTAGCGGGAGCCACAGATACGCAGTATTTT. Protein: CASSYVAGATDTQYF. The rearrangement links TRBV6-5 to TRBJ2-3; 9 nucleotides agree with TRBD2. V lost 6 bases, J lost 2 bases, and 6 bases stayed unmatched. The germline CDR1 and CDR2 sequences are MNHEY and SVGAGI. CDR3 length: 15 amino acids.

The chain uses TRBV6-1 and TRBJ2-7; 9 bases are shared with TRBD1. The CDR3 is 16 residues long. Germline V CDR1 and CDR2: MNHNS, SASEGT. With 4 bases clipped from V and 6 bases from J, the junction kept 13 bases outside the gene matches. The CDR3 here is CASSGIGTGRALEQYF. As DNA, the CDR3 is TGTGCCAGCAGTGGGATCGGGACAGGGAGGGCCCTCGAGCAGTACTTC.

This clone was recorded once. The chain employs TRBV5-1 and TRBJ2-7; 8 bases align to TRBD1. The CDR3 contains 14 residues. The trim removed 4 bases at V and 5 bases at J, leaving 8 bases unmatched. Germline V gene sequence: CDR1 SGHRS, CDR2 YFSETQ. CDR3 sequence: CASSPDRGRNEQYF. CDR3 sequence (DNA): TGCGCCAGCAGCCCCGACAGGGGTAGGAACGAGCAGTACTTC. The variable domain in full, with the rest retrieved from reference TRBV5-1 and TRBJ2-7, is KAGVTQTPRYLIKTRGQQVTLSCSPISGHRSVSWYQQTPGQGLQFLFEYFSETQRNKGNFPGRFSGRQFSNSRSEMNVSTLELGDSALYLCASSPDRGRNEQYFGPGTRLTVT.

V usage is TRBV5-6 and J usage is TRBJ2-7; D perhaps matches TRBD2 (5 bases). This CDR3 is 12 amino acids long. Germline CDR1 and CDR2: SGHDT and YYEEEE. V was trimmed by 1 base and J by 6 bases, leaving 8 bases between them. The CDR3 protein is CASSLSGFEQYF. CDR3 sequence (DNA): TGTGCCAGCAGCTTGTCGGGGTTCGAGCAGTACTTC.

This chain uses TRBV30 with TRBJ2-7, with D unclear. The CDR3 extends over 14 amino acids. The germline CDR1 and CDR2 sequences are GTSNPN and SVGIG (reference sequence). V was shortened by 0 bases and J by 2 bases, with 11 bases between the two germline ends. The CDR3 loop is CAWSVISTAYEQYF. The CDR3 DNA is TGTGCCTGGAGTGTAATAAGCACCGCCTACGAGCAGTACTTC. Using reference TRBV30 and TRBJ2-7 for the parts outside the CDR3, the full variable domain is SQTIHQWPATLVQPVGSPLSLECTVEGTSNPNLYWYRQAAGRGLQLLFYSVGIGQISSEVPQNLSASRPQDRQFILSSKKLLLSDSGFYLCAWSVISTAYEQYFGPGTRLTVT.